These T cell receptor beta chains were read from a single sample in a study of blood T cell repertoires in COVID-19. Clones were sequenced by immunoSEQ multiplex PCR, and TCRdb holds only the in-frame ones, with some missing. The table has roughly 100,000 clones, roughly 80% seen once. Sequenced input: peripheral blood. The receptor set was obtained from a human donor in a cohort sampled during active COVID-19. Each CDR3 is given with its conserved first and last residue. The D gene is left open where the match is weak. A clone size is listed for some rows: how often the clone was seen (once, few, many), or a class if it is expanded.

abundance | len | j_gene | v_gene | d_gene | CDR3aa | CDR3nt
NA | 13 | TRBJ2-1 | TRBV12-3/TRBV12-4 | NA | CASRKTGNNEQFF | TGTGCCAGCAGAAAAACAGGGAACAATGAGCAGTTCTTC
once | 16 | TRBJ1-2 | TRBV4-1 | TRBD1 | CASSQDLGQGAGGYTF | TGCGCCAGCAGCCAAGATTTAGGACAGGGGGCGGGTGGCTACACCTTC
few | 15 | TRBJ1-6 | TRBV7-8 | TRBD1 | CASSSRQGVNSPLHF | TGTGCCAGCAGCTCCAGACAGGGGGTGAATTCACCCCTCCACTTT
NA | 14 | TRBJ1-4 | TRBV7-6 | NA | CASSLTQGKEKLFF | TGTGCCAGCAGCTTAACGCAGGGTAAAGAAAAACTGTTTTTT
NA | 15 | TRBJ2-7 | TRBV6-2/TRBV6-3 | TRBD2 | CASSRPLAVSYEQYF | TGTGCCAGCAGTCGTCCACTAGCGGTTTCCTACGAGCAGTACTTC
NA | 13 | TRBJ1-1 | TRBV30 | NA | CAWRIGEWTEAFF | TGTGCCTGGAGGATCGGGGAATGGACTGAAGCTTTCTTT
once | 15 | TRBJ2-7 | TRBV5-1 | NA | CASSFDTPGAYEQYF | TGCGCCAGCAGCTTTGATACCCCGGGGGCCTACGAGCAGTACTTC
once | 15 | TRBJ1-5 | TRBV6-5 | TRBD1 | CASSTRTGGRQPQHF | TGTGCCAGCAGTACCCGGACAGGGGGCCGCCAGCCCCAGCATTTT
NA | 10 | TRBJ1-1 | TRBV28 | NA | CASRDVRAFF | TGTGCCAGCCGAGACGTGCGGGCTTTCTTT
NA | 15 | TRBJ1-6 | TRBV5-1 | NA | CASSPFGGDNSPLHF | TGCGCCAGCAGCCCCTTCGGGGGGGATAATTCACCCCTCCACTTT
NA | 14 | TRBJ2-7 | TRBV5-8 | NA | CASSLVDSSYEQYF | TGTGCCAGCAGCTTGGTAGACAGTTCCTACGAGCAGTACTTC
NA | 17 | TRBJ2-2 | TRBV7-3 | NA | CASSPTRSGIYTGELFF | TGTGCCAGCAGCCCCACGAGGTCGGGGATTTACACCGGGGAGCTGTTTTTT
NA | 14 | TRBJ1-3 | TRBV12-1 | NA | CASSPDRVGNTIYF | TGTGCCAGCAGCCCGGACAGGGTCGGAAACACCATATATTTT
few | 13 | TRBJ1-2 | TRBV12-3/TRBV12-4 | NA | CASSPRTNYGYTF | TGTGCCAGCAGTCCCAGAACTAACTATGGCTACACCTTC
NA | 15 | TRBJ1-1 | TRBV6-5 | NA | CASSYSAGLNTEAFF | TGTGCCAGCAGTTACTCGGCAGGGCTGAACACTGAAGCTTTCTTT
NA | 12 | TRBJ1-2 | TRBV20-1 | NA | CSASGANYGYTF | TGCAGTGCTAGTGGGGCCAACTATGGCTACACCTTC